The clone carrying this T cell receptor beta chain occurred once. Its antigen is not identified. The data belong to a study of cytomegalovirus exposure and HLA in healthy donors. Study context: Tens of millions of unique TCRs, all from HLA-typed donors, were included in an early release of the data. Study-wide points: A list of more than 150 TCR beta chains associated with cytomegalovirus was given. Rare TCR sequences dominated, though some public TCRs recurred in many donors.

There are 13 residues in the CDR3. V was cut by 2 bases and J by 3 bases, with 8 bases left in between. Germline-derived CDR1 and CDR2 are MDHEN and SYDVKM. PCR primers comprised 60 Vbeta and 13 Jbeta primers. Sequencing was performed with immunoSEQ multiplex PCR; in TCRdb, only in-frame clones are kept and a portion is missing. Of more than 85,000 clones in the sample, roughly 78% were seen once. V usage is TRBV28 and J usage is TRBJ2-7, with D possibly being TRBD1 (6 bases). The sequenced sample was PBMCs. This clonotype originated in a woman between 25 and 40 years old in good health and CMV-seronegative. Here the CDR3 reads CASSLRGSYEQYF. CDR3 bases: TGTGCCAGCAGTTTAAGGGGGAGCTACGAGCAGTACTTC.